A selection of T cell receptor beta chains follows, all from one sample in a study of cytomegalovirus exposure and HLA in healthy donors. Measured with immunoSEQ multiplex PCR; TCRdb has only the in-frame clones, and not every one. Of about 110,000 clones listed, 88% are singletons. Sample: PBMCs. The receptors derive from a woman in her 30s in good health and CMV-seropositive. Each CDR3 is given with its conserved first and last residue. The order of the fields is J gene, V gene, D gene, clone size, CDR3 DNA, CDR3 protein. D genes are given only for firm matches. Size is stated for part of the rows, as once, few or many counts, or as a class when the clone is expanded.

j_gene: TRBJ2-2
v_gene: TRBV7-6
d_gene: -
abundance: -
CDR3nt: TGTGCCAGCAGCACCCGGGACACGAACACCGGGGAGCTGTTTTTT
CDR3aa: CASSTRDTNTGELFF

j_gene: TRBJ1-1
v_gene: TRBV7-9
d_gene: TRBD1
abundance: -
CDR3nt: TGTGCCAGCAGTCTCAAGACAGGGGCCACTGAAGCTTTCTTT
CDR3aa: CASSLKTGATEAFF

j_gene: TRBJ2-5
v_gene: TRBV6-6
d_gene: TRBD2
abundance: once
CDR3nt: TGTGCCAGCTCCCCAGCGGGAGGATGGGGAGAGACCCAGTACTTC
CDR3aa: CASSPAGGWGETQYF

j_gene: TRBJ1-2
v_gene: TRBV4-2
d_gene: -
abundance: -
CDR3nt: TGTGCCAGCAGCAAACCCACCCCCCCCGACAGTAACTATGGCTACACCTTC
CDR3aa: CASSKPTPPDSNYGYTF

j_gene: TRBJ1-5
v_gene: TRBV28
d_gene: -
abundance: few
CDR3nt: TGTGCCAGCAGGGCAGGGGATCAGCCCCAGCATTTT
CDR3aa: CASRAGDQPQHF

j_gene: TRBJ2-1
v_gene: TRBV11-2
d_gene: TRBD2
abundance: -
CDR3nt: TGTGCCAGCAGCTTAGAAGTTAGCGGGACCCGAATCTTC
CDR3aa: CASSLEVSGTRIF

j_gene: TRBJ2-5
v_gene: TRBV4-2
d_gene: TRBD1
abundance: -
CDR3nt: TGTGCCAGCAGCCAAGTGGGACAGCAAGAGACCCAGTACTTC
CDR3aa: CASSQVGQQETQYF

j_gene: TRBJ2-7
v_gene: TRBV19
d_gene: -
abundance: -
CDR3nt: TGTGCCAGTAGTATGAGCAACGAGCAGTACTTC
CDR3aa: CASSMSNEQYF

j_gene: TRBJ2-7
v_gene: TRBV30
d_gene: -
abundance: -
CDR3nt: TGTGCCTGGAGTAAAGGGGGAATTACCCACGAGCAGTACTTC
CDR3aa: CAWSKGGITHEQYF

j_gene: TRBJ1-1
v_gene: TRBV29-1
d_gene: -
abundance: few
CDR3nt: TGCAGCGGCCAACTGCCTACAGGTGGGACTGAAGCTTTCTTT
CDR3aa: CSGQLPTGGTEAFF

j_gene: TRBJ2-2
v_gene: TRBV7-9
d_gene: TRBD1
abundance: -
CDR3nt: TGTGCCAGCAGCCGGACAGGGGGCTCCACCGGGGAGCTGTTTTTT
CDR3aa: CASSRTGGSTGELFF

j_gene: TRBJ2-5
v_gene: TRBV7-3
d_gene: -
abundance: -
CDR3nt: TGTGCCAGCAGCTCGAGCCGGGGCCAGTACTTC
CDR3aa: CASSSSRGQYF

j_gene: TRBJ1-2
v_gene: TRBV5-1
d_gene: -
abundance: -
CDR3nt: TGCGCCAGCAGCTTAGAGGGATTTGACTATGGCTACACCTTC
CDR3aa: CASSLEGFDYGYTF

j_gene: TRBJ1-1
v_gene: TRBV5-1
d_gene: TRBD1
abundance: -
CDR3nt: TGCGCCAGCAGGGAAAGGGGGCGGTGGACTGAAGCTTTCTTT
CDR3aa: CASRERGRWTEAFF

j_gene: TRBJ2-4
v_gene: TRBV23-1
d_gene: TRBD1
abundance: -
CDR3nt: TGCGCCAGCAGTCAATCGGCGACCAGGGGGAAAAACATTCAGTACTTC
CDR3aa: CASSQSATRGKNIQYF

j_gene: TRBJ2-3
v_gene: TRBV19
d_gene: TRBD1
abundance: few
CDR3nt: TGTGCCAGTAGTCCAGGACAGGATGTCACAGATACGCAGTATTTT
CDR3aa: CASSPGQDVTDTQYF

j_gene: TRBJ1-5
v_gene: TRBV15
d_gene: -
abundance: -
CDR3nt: TGTGCCACCAGCAGGTGGGCAGGGTCTGATCAGCCCCAGCATTTT
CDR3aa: CATSRWAGSDQPQHF

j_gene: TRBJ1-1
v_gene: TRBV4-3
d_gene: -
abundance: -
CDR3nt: TGCGCCAGCAGCCAAGGAGGGAACAGGGTGAACACTGAAGCTTTCTTT
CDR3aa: CASSQGGNRVNTEAFF

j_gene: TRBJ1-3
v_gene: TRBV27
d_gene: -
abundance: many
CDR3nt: TGTGCCAGCCGCCGGACAGCCTCTGGAAACACCATATATTTT
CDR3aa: CASRRTASGNTIYF

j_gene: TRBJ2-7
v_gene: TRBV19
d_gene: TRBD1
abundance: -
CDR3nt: TGTGCCACTTCAGACAGGGCCTACGAGCAGTACTTC
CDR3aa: CATSDRAYEQYF

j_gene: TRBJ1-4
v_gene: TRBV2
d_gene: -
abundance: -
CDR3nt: TGTGCCAGCAGACCGGACAGCGCAGTCTCAACTAATGAAAAACTGTTTTTT
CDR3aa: CASRPDSAVSTNEKLFF

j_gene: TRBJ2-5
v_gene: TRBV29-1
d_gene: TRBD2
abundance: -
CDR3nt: TGCAGCGTCCAAACTAGCGGGAGGGCGCTAGGGACCCAGTACTTC
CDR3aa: CSVQTSGRALGTQYF

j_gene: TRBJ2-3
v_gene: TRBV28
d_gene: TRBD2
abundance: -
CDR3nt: TGTGCCAGCCTTAGGACTAGCGGCACAGATACGCAGTATTTT
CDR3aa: CASLRTSGTDTQYF

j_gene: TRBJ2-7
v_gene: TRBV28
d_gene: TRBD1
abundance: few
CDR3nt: TGTGCCAGCAGTAGCCCGGCGACAGGGGCCTACGAGCAGTACTTC
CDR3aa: CASSSPATGAYEQYF

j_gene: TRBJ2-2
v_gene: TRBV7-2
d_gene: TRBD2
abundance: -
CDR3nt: TGTGCCAGCAGCTTAGCAGTAGCGGGGGCGAGGGGCACCGGGGAGCTGTTTTTT
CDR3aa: CASSLAVAGARGTGELFF

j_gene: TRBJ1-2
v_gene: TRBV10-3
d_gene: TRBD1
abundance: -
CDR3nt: TGTGCCATCAGCGCCCCAGGGGGCTATGGCTACACCTTC
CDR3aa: CAISAPGGYGYTF

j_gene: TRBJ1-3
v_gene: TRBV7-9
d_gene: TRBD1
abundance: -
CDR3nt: TGTGCCAGCAGCTCACGGACAGGGGCCGGAAACACCATATATTTT
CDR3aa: CASSSRTGAGNTIYF

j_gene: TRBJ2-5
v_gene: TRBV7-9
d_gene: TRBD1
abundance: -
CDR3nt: TGTGCCAGCAGCCCCGGGACAGGGGGCCAAGAGACCCAGTACTTC
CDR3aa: CASSPGTGGQETQYF

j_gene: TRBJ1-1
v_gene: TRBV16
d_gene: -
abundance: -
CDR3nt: TGTGCCAGCAGCCAATCAACAACCAACACTGAAGCTTTCTTT
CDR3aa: CASSQSTTNTEAFF

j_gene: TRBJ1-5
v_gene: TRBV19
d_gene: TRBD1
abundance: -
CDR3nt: TGTGCCAGTAGTGAGGGGACAGGAAGAAGCAATCAGCCCCAGCATTTT
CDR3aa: CASSEGTGRSNQPQHF

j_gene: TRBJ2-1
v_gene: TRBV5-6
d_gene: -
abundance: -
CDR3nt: TGTGCCAGCAGCTTCGGGACCTACAATGAGCAGTTCTTC
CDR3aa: CASSFGTYNEQFF